Below, 27 T cell receptor beta chains from the same sample are listed, as sequenced in a study of cytomegalovirus exposure and HLA in healthy donors. Amplification used 60 Vbeta primers and 13 Jbeta primers. Libraries were prepared by immunoSEQ multiplex PCR; TCRdb keeps only in-frame clonotypes and omits some of them. Recorded for this sample: about 84,000 clones. Material: PBMCs. Every receptor here comes from a man in his fifties in good health and CMV-seronegative.

This chain joins TRBV28 and TRBJ1-1; possible D gene TRBD1, 6 bases. Germline values: CDR1 MDHEN, CDR2 SYDVKM. With 4 bases removed from V and 5 bases from J, the gap between germline ends came to 17 bases. The CDR3 contains 15 residues. The chain's CDR3 is CASSSSSTGKTEAFF. Written as DNA, the CDR3 is TGTGCCAGCAGTTCATCCTCGACAGGAAAAACTGAAGCTTTCTTT.

The chain has TRBV27 and TRBJ1-1, with D maybe TRBD1 (5 bases). The germline V gene has CDR1 MNHEY and CDR2 SMNVEV (reference sequence). The CDR3 is made up of 17 amino acids. V gave up 5 bases and J gave up 1 base, with 20 bases separating them. CDR3 loop: CASSKGHGWGKNTEAFF. The DNA of the CDR3 is TGTGCCAGCAGTAAAGGACACGGATGGGGTAAGAACACTGAAGCTTTCTTT.

The rearrangement links TRBV9 to TRBJ2-1; D is possibly TRBD2 (7 bases). The CDR3 spans 18 residues. The germline CDR1 and CDR2 sequences are SGDLS and YYNGEE. V was pared by 0 bases and J by 5 bases, with 21 bases between. CDR3 sequence reads: CASSVDGVWRGPDNEQFF. The CDR3, as DNA: TGTGCCAGCAGCGTAGATGGGGTATGGCGGGGGCCTGACAATGAGCAGTTCTTC.

With respect to this clone: An end of the junction does not agree with germline; a read error may underlie this. The rearrangement joins TRBV7-7 to TRBJ1-1, with D perhaps matching TRBD1 (5 bases). Germline values: CDR1 SSHAT, CDR2 FNYEAQ (reference sequence). The CDR3 covers 13 residues. The CDR3 region has the DNA TGTGCTAGCAGCCCTTGGGGGGGCACTGAAGCTTTCTTT. It encodes CASSPWGGTEAFF.

The chain uses TRBV9 and TRBJ1-2; 8 bases align to TRBD1. Germline V gene lookup returns CDR1 SGDLS and CDR2 YYNGEE. The CDR3 length is 15 residues. V gave up 3 bases and J gave up 9 bases; unmatched junction bases: 13. The chain's CDR3 is CASSAPDRGSASYTF. CDR3 sequence (DNA): TGTGCCAGCAGCGCCCCTGACAGGGGTTCAGCTAGCTACACCTTC.

The J gene is TRBJ1-2, the V gene TRBV6-6; 8 bases are a match to TRBD1. This CDR3 spans 14 amino acids. Looked up from germline, CDR1 is MNHNY and CDR2 is SVGAGI (reference sequence). Trimming at V came to 6 bases and at J to 4 bases, leaving 7 bases not matched to a gene. Here the CDR3 DNA reads TGTGCCAGCAGCACCGGGACAGGAGTCTATGGCTACACCTTC. Its translation: CASSTGTGVYGYTF.

The chain has TRBV28 and TRBJ1-3; TRBD1 aligns across 8 bases. Germline CDR1 and CDR2: MDHEN and SYDVKM. Germline trimming cut 7 bases from V and 2 bases from J; bases unmatched to any gene: 4. This CDR3 region has 14 residues. Written as DNA, the CDR3 is TGTGCCAGCAATCAGGACAGGGCTGGAAACACCATATATTTT. This translates into CASNQDRAGNTIYF.

The V call is TRBV7-6, the J call TRBJ1-4, with D unclear. The CDR3 contains 16 residues. Germline V lookup: CDR1 SGHVS, CDR2 FNYEAQ. Trimming removed 0 bases at V and 6 bases at J, with 14 bases between. CDR3 sequence reads: CASSLARVTGYEKLFF. The CDR3 DNA reads TGTGCCAGCAGCTTAGCGAGAGTGACGGGGTATGAAAAACTGTTTTTT.

This sequence joins TRBV7-2 and TRBJ1-2; no clear D gene. Between the trimmed V and J ends, which lost 2 bases and 7 bases, there was a span of 14 bases. This CDR3 has 14 residues. Germline assignment: CDR1 SGHTA and CDR2 FQGNSA. The DNA for the CDR3 is TGTGCCAGCAGCTTACAACACTCCACGGGTGGCTACACCTTC. It specifies CASSLQHSTGGYTF.

This chain links TRBV6-1 with TRBJ2-5, with a tentative D call TRBD1 (6 bases). The germline V gene encodes CDR1 MNHNS and CDR2 SASEGT. The CDR3 spans 12 residues. The V end lost 6 bases, the J end lost 5 bases, and 10 bases lay between the germline ends. The CDR3 nucleotides read TGTGCCAGCAGCAGGGGAAGCGAGACCCAGTACTTC. It is translated as CASSRGSETQYF.

The chain couples TRBV10-3 to TRBJ1-4; D gene unclear. The germline CDR1 and CDR2 sequences are ENHRY and SYGVKD. V gave up 0 bases and J gave up 6 bases, with 20 bases separating them. The CDR3 sequence is 18 residues long. The CDR3 region is CAISESLFRQATHEKLFF. The CDR3 DNA follows: TGTGCCATCAGTGAGTCCCTTTTTAGGCAGGCGACACATGAAAAACTGTTTTTT.

The genes are TRBV27 and TRBJ1-6; unclear D gene. The length of the CDR3 is 14 residues. Trimming left V 3 bases short and J 7 bases short, with 10 bases between. Looked up from germline, CDR1 is MNHEY and CDR2 is SMNVEV (reference sequence). The CDR3 reads CASSFWAENSPLHF. The CDR3 nucleotides read TGTGCCAGCAGTTTCTGGGCAGAAAATTCACCCCTCCACTTT.

This chain connects TRBV7-6 to TRBJ1-2, with D perhaps TRBD1 (5 bases). CDR1 and CDR2 (germline): SGHVS, FNYEAQ. V was shortened by 5 bases and J by 10 bases, with 17 bases between the two germline ends. The CDR3 has 13 residues. CDR3 region: CASSLSDSLDYTF. The DNA for the CDR3 is TGTGCCAGCAGCCTAAGTGACAGCCTTGACTACACCTTC.

The chain's CDR3 is CSVPQQGARGYTF. The CDR3 DNA is TGCAGCGTTCCACAACAGGGGGCGAGAGGCTACACCTTC. V gene TRBV29-1 combines with J gene TRBJ1-2, with TRBD1 matching over 9 bases. Germline V gene sequence: CDR1 SQVTM, CDR2 ANQGSEA. This CDR3 has 13 residues. Losses at the gene ends were 5 bases for V and 8 bases for J; bases not matched to a gene: 9.

The rearrangement links TRBV5-1 to TRBJ1-1; the D gene is possibly TRBD1 (5 bases). V was trimmed by 10 bases and J by 0 bases, leaving 19 bases between them. This CDR3 contains 15 residues. CDR1 and CDR2 from the germline V gene are SGHRS and YFSETQ. CDR3 sequence reads: CAAREGAGMNTEAFF. CDR3 nucleotide sequence: TGCGCCGCAAGGGAAGGGGCAGGAATGAACACTGAAGCTTTCTTT. Combining the CDR3 with reference TRBV5-1 and TRBJ1-1 gives the whole variable domain KAGVTQTPRYLIKTRGQQVTLSCSPISGHRSVSWYQQTPGQGLQFLFEYFSETQRNKGNFPGRFSGRQFSNSRSEMNVSTLELGDSALYLCAAREGAGMNTEAFFGQGTRLTVV.

This chain uses TRBV5-4 with TRBJ2-3; tentatively, D is TRBD1 (6 bases). Germline V gene lookup returns CDR1 SGHNT and CDR2 YYREEE (reference sequence). The CDR3 sequence is 16 residues long. V was cut by 4 bases and J by 0 bases, with 15 bases left in between. The CDR3 loop reads CASSLDGTPSTDTQYF. The CDR3 nucleotides are TGTGCCAGCAGCCTGGACGGGACACCTAGCACAGATACGCAGTATTTT.

This chain connects TRBV7-9 to TRBJ2-5; D gene uncertain. CDR1 and CDR2 (germline): SEHNR, FQNEAQ (reference sequence). V lost 5 bases, J lost 5 bases, and 9 bases lay in between. This CDR3 is built from 12 residues. CDR3 in DNA: TGTGCCAGCAGCCGCCTCAGGGAGACCCAGTACTTC. Translating gives CASSRLRETQYF. Full variable domain (outside the CDR3, taken from reference TRBV7-9 and TRBJ2-5): DTGVSQNPRHKITKRGQNVTFRCDPISEHNRLYWYRQTLGQGPEFLTYFQNEAQLEKSRLLSDRFSAERPKGSFSTLEIQRTEQGDSAMYLCASSRLRETQYFGPGTRLLVL.

V and J are TRBV28 and TRBJ2-7; TRBD1 aligns across 9 bases. V dropped 4 bases and J dropped 2; count of bases not matched to a gene: 12. Germline CDR1 is MDHEN and CDR2 is SYDVKM. This CDR3 comprises 17 residues. CDR3 amino acids: CASSSGTGSPSAYEQYF. CDR3 DNA: TGTGCCAGCAGTTCCGGGACAGGGTCACCGAGCGCCTACGAGCAGTACTTC.

The CDR3 loop reads CAWTRLRGGYNEQFF. In DNA, the CDR3 is TGTGCCTGGACCCGCCTCCGGGGGGGCTACAATGAGCAGTTCTTC. The chain joins TRBV30 to TRBJ2-1; 8 nucleotides match TRBD2. Germline assignment: CDR1 GTSNPN and CDR2 SVGIG (reference sequence). Unmatched junction bases numbered 8, after V lost 4 bases and J lost 3 bases. CDR3 size: 15 residues.

V is TRBV28 and J is TRBJ1-2, with 11 bases matching TRBD1. Per the germline V gene, CDR1 is MDHEN and CDR2 is SYDVKM. This CDR3 is 15 amino acids long. V lost 5 bases and J lost 5; bases outside the gene matches: 7. CDR3 amino acids: CASSPGDRGVYGYTF. CDR3 nucleotides: TGTGCCAGCAGTCCGGGGGACAGGGGGGTTTATGGCTACACCTTC.

On this clone itself: At the DNA level, this CDR3 is encoded by other sequences in the same sample as well. The DNA for the CDR3 is TGTGCCAGCAGCTTAGGACAGAACACTGAAGCTTTCTTT. Its translation: CASSLGQNTEAFF. The chain employs TRBV11-2 and TRBJ1-1; D unclear. Trimming pared 1 base from V and 1 base from J, leaving 4 bases between. Germline-derived CDR1 and CDR2 are SGHAT and FQNNGV. This CDR3 region has 13 residues.

V is TRBV10-3 and J is TRBJ1-1; TRBD1 is a possible D gene (6 bases). Deletions cut 3 bases from V and 10 bases from J, with 15 bases between. Germline V gene lookup returns CDR1 ENHRY and CDR2 SYGVKD. The CDR3 spans 13 residues. CDR3 nucleotides: TGTGCCATCAGTGAAAACAGGGATCGGGGAGCTTTCTTT. This gives the protein CAISENRDRGAFF.

The chain couples TRBV5-4 to TRBJ2-4; 7 bases align to TRBD1. The germline CDR1 and CDR2 sequences are SGHNT and YYREEE (reference sequence). The CDR3 length is 19 residues. The V gene end was trimmed by 0 bases and the J gene end by 0 bases; junction bases not matched to a gene: 12. The CDR3 sequence is CASSLGGGGQRRAKNIQYF. The CDR3 DNA is TGTGCCAGCAGCTTGGGAGGGGGCGGCCAGAGGAGAGCCAAAAACATTCAGTACTTC.

The chain carries TRBV29-1 and TRBJ1-3; D gene unclear. The CDR3 has 11 residues. V dropped 8 bases and J dropped 4 bases, with 9 bases sitting between them. Germline lookup yields CDR1 SQVTM and CDR2 ANQGSEA. The CDR3 region is CSLRLGNTIYF. DNA of the CDR3: TGCAGCCTACGTCTAGGAAACACCATATATTTT. Full variable domain (missing parts from reference TRBV29-1 and TRBJ1-3): SAVISQKPSRDICQRGTSLTIQCQVDSQVTMMFWYRQQPGQSLTLIATANQGSEATYESGFVIDKFPISRPNLTFSTLTVSNMSPEDSSIYLCSLRLGNTIYFGEGSWLTVV.

The rearrangement joins TRBV10-3 to TRBJ1-5, with 8 bases that match TRBD1. Germline CDR1 is ENHRY and CDR2 is SYGVKD. The CDR3 extends over 13 amino acids. The V gene end was trimmed by 8 bases and the J gene end by 7 bases; junction bases not matched to a gene: 7. CDR3 residues: CAIGQGEDQPQHF. The CDR3 nucleotides are TGTGCCATCGGACAGGGAGAGGACCAGCCCCAGCATTTT.

The chain employs TRBV4-1 and TRBJ2-3; TRBD1 agrees at 9 bases. Trimming removed 8 bases from V and 3 bases from J; junction bases left unmatched: 6. The CDR3 is made up of 14 amino acids. Germline-derived CDR1 and CDR2 are MGHRA and YSYEKL. CDR3 sequence reads: CASQQGANTDTQYF. CDR3 in DNA: TGCGCCAGCCAACAGGGGGCGAATACAGATACGCAGTATTTT.

The CDR3: CASSRLGQANTEAFF. CDR3 coding DNA: TGCGCCAGCAGCCGCCTCGGACAGGCAAACACTGAAGCTTTCTTT. This chain joins TRBV5-1 and TRBJ1-1; 7 bases agree with TRBD1. Germline loops: CDR1 SGHRS, CDR2 YFSETQ. CDR3 length: 15 residues. Trimming took 4 bases from V and 2 from J; bases not matched to a gene: 8.